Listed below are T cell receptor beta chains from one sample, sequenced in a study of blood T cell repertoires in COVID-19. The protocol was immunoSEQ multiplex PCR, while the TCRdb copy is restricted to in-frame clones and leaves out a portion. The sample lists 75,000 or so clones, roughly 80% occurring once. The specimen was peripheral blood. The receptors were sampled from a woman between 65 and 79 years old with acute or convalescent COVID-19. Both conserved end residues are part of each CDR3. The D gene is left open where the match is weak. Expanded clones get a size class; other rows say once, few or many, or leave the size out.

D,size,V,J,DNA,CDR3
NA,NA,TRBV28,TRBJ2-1,TGTGCCAGCACCCTCGGAGGGGACAATGAGCAGTTCTTC,CASTLGGDNEQFF
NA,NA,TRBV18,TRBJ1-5,TGTGCCAGCTCACCCTCGCGGGATAGCAATCAGCCCCAGCATTTT,CASSPSRDSNQPQHF
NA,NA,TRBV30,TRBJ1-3,TGTGCCTGGAGTGTAGGCGGCTACTCTGGAAACACCATATATTTT,CAWSVGGYSGNTIYF
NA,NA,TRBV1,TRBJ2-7,TGCACCAGCAGCCAAGCAGGACAGGGACCAACTTTTTACGAGCAGTACTTC,CTSSQAGQGPTFYEQYF
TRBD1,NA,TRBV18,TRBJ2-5,TGTGCCAGCTCCCCGACTGACAGGGCCCAAGAGACCCAGTACTTC,CASSPTDRAQETQYF
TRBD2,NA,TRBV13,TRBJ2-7,TGTGCCAGCAGCTTAGGCCTCGGCGGGAGAGTTAACGAGCAGTACTTC,CASSLGLGGRVNEQYF
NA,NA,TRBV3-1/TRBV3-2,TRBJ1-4,TGTGCCAGCAGTTACCAGGGAACAACTAATGAAAAACTGTTTTTT,CASSYQGTTNEKLFF
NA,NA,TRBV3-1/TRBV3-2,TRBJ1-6,TGTGCCAGCGGTTACTCGAATTCACCCCTCCACTTT,CASGYSNSPLHF
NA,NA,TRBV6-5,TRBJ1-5,TGTGCCAGCAGCCGATCGCGGCGCAATCAGCCCCAGCATTTT,CASSRSRRNQPQHF
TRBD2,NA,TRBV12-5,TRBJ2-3,TGTGCTAGTGGTCCAAATAGCGGGGGGGGCACAGATACGCAGTATTTT,CASGPNSGGGTDTQYF
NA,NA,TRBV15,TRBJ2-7,TGTGCCACCAGCAGAGATCACGGCTACGAGCAGTACTTC,CATSRDHGYEQYF
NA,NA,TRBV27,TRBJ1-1,TGTGCCAGCAGTTTATCGAGAAGGGCAGGGGTGGCTTTCTTT,CASSLSRRAGVAFF
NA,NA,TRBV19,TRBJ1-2,TGTGCCAGTAAGGTCCCGGGGGACTATGGCTACACCTTC,CASKVPGDYGYTF
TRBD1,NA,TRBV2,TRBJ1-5,TGTGCCAGCAGGGGAACAGGGGCTCGTAGGCATTTT,CASRGTGARRHF
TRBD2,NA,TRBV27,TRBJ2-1,TGTGCCAGCAGTTTGTTTCGGCGGGAGGCTAGCTCCTACAATGAGCAGTTCTTC,CASSLFRREASSYNEQFF
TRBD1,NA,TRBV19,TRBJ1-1,TGTGCCAGTAGTACCGGGACAGAGAACACTGAAGCTTTCTTT,CASSTGTENTEAFF
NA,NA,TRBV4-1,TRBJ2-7,TGCGCCAGCAGCCAAGGCCCAGGGGGAGGTTTATACGAGCAGTACTTC,CASSQGPGGGLYEQYF
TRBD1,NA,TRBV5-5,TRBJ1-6,TGTGCCAGCAGCGCCTTTGCAGGGGGCGCGGGTTCACCCCTCCACTTT,CASSAFAGGAGSPLHF
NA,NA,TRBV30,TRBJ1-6,TGTGCCTGGAGTTCCCAGAAAAATTCACCCCTCCACTTT,CAWSSQKNSPLHF
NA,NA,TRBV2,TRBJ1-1,TGTGCCACAACCGGACAGTTGAACACTGAAGCTTTCTTT,CATTGQLNTEAFF
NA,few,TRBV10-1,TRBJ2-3,TGCGCCAGCAGTGTGGGGAGGTCGGGTACGCAGTATTTT,CASSVGRSGTQYF
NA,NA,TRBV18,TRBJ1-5,TGTGCCAGCTCACCGAAAGTTTCAGGTCAGCCCCAGCATTTT,CASSPKVSGQPQHF
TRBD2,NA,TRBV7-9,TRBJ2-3,TGTGCCAGCAGCTTAGGGTCAGGCGGGGGTCAGCAGTATTTT,CASSLGSGGGQQYF
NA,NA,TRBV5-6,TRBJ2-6,TGTGCCAGCAGCTTGGTCGCGACAATTGGCTCTGGGGCCAACGTCCTGACTTTC,CASSLVATIGSGANVLTF
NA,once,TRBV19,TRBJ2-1,TGTGCCAGTAGTCCGCGGACAGTTGCCGGCTACAATGAGCAGTTCTTC,CASSPRTVAGYNEQFF
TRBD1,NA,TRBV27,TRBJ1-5,TGTGCCAGCAGGCCGGGACAGGGACATCAGCCCCAGCATTTT,CASRPGQGHQPQHF
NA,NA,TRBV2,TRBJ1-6,TGTGCCAGCAGTGAAGCGCGTCAGGCGTTCAATTCACCCCTCCACTTT,CASSEARQAFNSPLHF
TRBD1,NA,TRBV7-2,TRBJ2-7,TGTGCCAGCAGCTTAATGGGACAGCCGTCCTCCTACGAGCAGTACTTC,CASSLMGQPSSYEQYF
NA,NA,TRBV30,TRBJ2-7,TGTGCCTGGAGTGGTTCGGAGGGCGAGCAGTACTTC,CAWSGSEGEQYF
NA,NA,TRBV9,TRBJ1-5,TGTGCCAGCAGCGTAGGGGCAGGGTTAAATCAGCCCCAGCATTTT,CASSVGAGLNQPQHF
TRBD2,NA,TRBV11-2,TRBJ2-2,TGTGCCAGCAGCTTACGCTTAGTAGCGGGAGAGACCGGGGAGCTGTTTTTT,CASSLRLVAGETGELFF
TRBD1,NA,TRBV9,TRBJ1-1,TGTGCCAGCAGCCGGGACTCCCATACAGGGGTGGACACTGAAGCTTTCTTT,CASSRDSHTGVDTEAFF
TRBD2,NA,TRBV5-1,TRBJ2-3,TGCGCCAGCAGCTTCGGGAGGGGTGCAGATACGCAGTATTTT,CASSFGRGADTQYF
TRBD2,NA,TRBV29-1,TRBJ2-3,TGCAGCGTTAGGGTCCAGGGACTAGCGGGGTCAGATACGCAGTATTTT,CSVRVQGLAGSDTQYF
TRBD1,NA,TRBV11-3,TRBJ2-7,TGTGCCAGCAGCTTCGACAGGGAGAGTGAGCAGTACTTC,CASSFDRESEQYF
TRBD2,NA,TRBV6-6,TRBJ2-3,TGTGCCAGCAGTCCCGGACTAGGATCGGTAGATACGCAGTATTTT,CASSPGLGSVDTQYF
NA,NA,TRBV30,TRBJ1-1,TGTGCCTGGAGTGGAGGTTTCGGAATGAACACTGAAGCTTTCTTT,CAWSGGFGMNTEAFF
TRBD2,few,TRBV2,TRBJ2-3,TGTGCCAGCAGCGCCACGGGCGGGAGCTTAGATACGCAGTATTTT,CASSATGGSLDTQYF
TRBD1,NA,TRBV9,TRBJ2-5,TGTGCCAGCAGCACCCGGACAGGGGGAAGGGAGACCCAGTACTTC,CASSTRTGGRETQYF
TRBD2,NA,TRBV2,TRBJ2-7,TGTGCCAGCAGTGCGACTAGCGGGAGCAGCGAGCAGTACTTC,CASSATSGSSEQYF
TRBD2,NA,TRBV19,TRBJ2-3,TGTGCCAGTAGTATAGTATTCGGGACTAGCGGCAAAGCGGATACGCAGTATTTT,CASSIVFGTSGKADTQYF
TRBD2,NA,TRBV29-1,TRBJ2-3,TGCAGCGTTGAAGAAGTCGGGCTAGCGGGGGATACGCAGTATTTT,CSVEEVGLAGDTQYF
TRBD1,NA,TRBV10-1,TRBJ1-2,TGCGCCAGCAGTCCCGGGACAGGGTACGGCTACACCTTC,CASSPGTGYGYTF
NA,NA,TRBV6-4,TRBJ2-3,TGTGCCAGCAGTGACCGAGGGGGTACAGATACGCAGTATTTT,CASSDRGGTDTQYF
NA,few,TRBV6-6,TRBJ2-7,TGTGCCAGCAGTTACACAGTCTCCTACGAGCAGTACTTC,CASSYTVSYEQYF
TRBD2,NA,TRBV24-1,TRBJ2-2,TGTGCCACCAGTGACGATAGCGGGAGCCTGAACACCGGGGAGCTGTTTTTT,CATSDDSGSLNTGELFF